Shown below are 24 T cell receptor beta chains from a single sample sequenced in a study of blood T cell repertoires in COVID-19. Method: immunoSEQ multiplex PCR; TCRdb's copy keeps in-frame clones and lacks some. This sample carries some 110,000 clones, approximately 80% of them seen once, and the ten largest clones take 2.5%. The source material was peripheral blood. The receptors originated from a man aged 50 or older with acute or convalescent COVID-19.

The V and J genes are TRBV2 and TRBJ2-7; tentatively, D is TRBD1 (7 bases). V was trimmed by 8 bases and J by 3 bases, leaving 23 bases between them. The length of the CDR3 is 16 residues. From germline, CDR1 is SNHLY and CDR2 FYNNEI. CDR3 sequence: CASLVRGDRSYYEQYF. The CDR3 DNA is TGTGCCAGCTTAGTTAGGGGGGACAGAAGTTACTACGAGCAGTACTTC.

The V and J genes are TRBV15 and TRBJ2-5, with TRBD2 matching over 11 bases. This CDR3 has 17 residues. After removal of 5 bases from V and 0 bases from J, the junction contained 8 bases not matched to a gene. Germline V lookup: CDR1 LNHNV, CDR2 YYDKDF (reference sequence). CDR3 residues: CATSGGTSGPYQETQYF. CDR3 DNA sequence: TGTGCCACCAGCGGGGGGACTAGCGGTCCGTACCAAGAGACCCAGTACTTC.

The chain uses TRBV7-8 and TRBJ1-4; no clear D gene. Germline V gives CDR1 SGHVS, CDR2 FQNEAQ. V was clipped by 1 base and J by 6 bases, with 12 bases between them. The CDR3 loop spans 15 amino acids. The CDR3 sequence: CASSLVTGGDEKLFF. The CDR3, as DNA: TGTGCCAGCAGCTTAGTAACGGGTGGAGATGAAAAACTGTTTTTT.

This chain connects TRBV5-1 to TRBJ2-1; TRBD1 matches 9 bases. CDR1 and CDR2 (germline): SGHRS, YFSETQ. V was clipped by 6 bases and J by 12 bases; unmatched bases: 13. The CDR3 contains 14 residues. The CDR3 bases are TGCGCCAGCACCAGGACAGGGGACCCACTAGGGCAGTTCTTC. Protein sequence: CASTRTGDPLGQFF.

J is TRBJ2-2 and V is TRBV3-1 (or the pseudogene TRBV3-2); no clear D. Germline CDR1 LGHDT, CDR2 YNNKEL (reference sequence). The ends were cut back, 3 bases at V and 4 bases at J, with 3 bases in the middle. CDR3 length: 12 amino acids. The CDR3 DNA reads TGTGCCAGCAGCCACGGCACCGGGGAGCTGTTTTTT. Protein product: CASSHGTGELFF.

V gene TRBV5-1 combines with J gene TRBJ2-3; possible D gene TRBD2, 5 bases. V was clipped by 2 bases and J by 1 base, with 14 bases between them. From germline, CDR1 is SGHRS and CDR2 YFSETQ. The CDR3 runs to 16 residues. CDR3: CASSFTPQAGTDTQYF. Here the CDR3 DNA reads TGCGCCAGCAGCTTTACCCCCCAAGCGGGCACAGATACGCAGTATTTT.

Ten or more counts support this clone. The chain couples TRBV21-1 to TRBJ1-5. TRBV21-1 is recorded as a pseudogene. This CDR3 is 20 amino acids long. The CDR3 protein is CASSKPSFEGRRIGNQPQHF. The CDR3 coding sequence is TGTGCCAGCAGCAAACCCTCCTTTGAAGGGAGACGTATAGGTAATCAGCCCCAGCATTTT.

This clone showed up just once. The chain joins TRBV7-3 to TRBJ2-1; D unclear. The CDR3 sequence is 11 residues long. The V end lost 5 bases, the J end lost 9 bases, and 8 bases lay between the germline ends. CDR1 is SGHTA, CDR2 FQGTGA, per germline. The DNA for the CDR3 is TGTGCCAGCAGCAGCCGAACTGAGCAGTTCTTC. Amino acids: CASSSRTEQFF.

V and J are TRBV7-8 and TRBJ2-2; 10 bases align to TRBD1. CDR3 length: 16 residues. Germline trimming cut 5 bases from V and 6 bases from J; bases unmatched to any gene: 9. Germline assignment: CDR1 SGHVS and CDR2 FQNEAQ. CDR3 protein: CASSPLPGQGSGELFF. In nucleotides, the CDR3 is TGTGCCAGCAGCCCCTTACCGGGACAGGGGTCCGGGGAGCTGTTTTTT.

This chain connects TRBV19 to TRBJ2-2; D is undetermined. The CDR3 totals 13 residues. V was cut by 3 bases and J by 6 bases, with 8 bases left in between. Germline CDR1 reads LNHDA; CDR2 reads SQIVND (reference sequence). The CDR3 is CASSMLTPGELFF. For the CDR3, the DNA is TGTGCCAGTAGTATGTTGACACCCGGGGAGCTGTTTTTT.

The chain couples TRBV28 to TRBJ1-5, with D perhaps matching TRBD1 (6 bases). Per the germline V gene, CDR1 is MDHEN and CDR2 is SYDVKM. V lost 7 bases and J 5 bases, leaving 18 bases between the germline ends. This CDR3 comprises 15 residues. The CDR3 nucleotides are TGTGCCAGCACCCCCCCGGTGGGGGCCCATCAGCCCCAGCATTTT. This sequence encodes CASTPPVGAHQPQHF.

The J gene is TRBJ2-2, the V gene TRBV6-5; possible D gene TRBD1, 5 bases. V lost 8 bases and J 0 bases, leaving 7 bases between the germline ends. There are 13 residues in the CDR3. Germline lookup yields CDR1 MNHEY and CDR2 SVGAGI. The CDR3 here is CASLDTNTGELFF. Here the CDR3 DNA reads TGTGCCAGCTTGGACACGAACACCGGGGAGCTGTTTTTT.

This chain joins TRBV13 and TRBJ2-1; TRBD2 aligns across 12 bases. Losses at the gene ends were 2 bases for V and 1 base for J; bases not matched to a gene: 3. CDR1 is PRHDT and CDR2 is FYEKMQ in the germline V gene (reference sequence). The CDR3 is made up of 17 amino acids. The CDR3 reads CASSLLAGGPSYNEQFF. DNA of the CDR3: TGTGCCAGCAGCTTACTAGCGGGGGGGCCATCCTACAATGAGCAGTTCTTC.

CDR3: CASSPLAENTGELFF. As DNA, the CDR3 is TGTGCCAGCTCTCCTCTAGCGGAAAACACCGGGGAGCTGTTTTTT. V gene TRBV5-8 combines with J gene TRBJ2-2; TRBD2 agrees at 7 bases. From germline, CDR1 is SGHTS and CDR2 YDEGEE. The J segment lost 2 bases and the V segment lost 7 bases, leaving 8 bases of the junction unmatched. The CDR3 length is 15 residues.

The CDR3 loop reads CASSQEAPGGNEQYF. The CDR3 nucleotides read TGCGCCAGCAGCCAAGAGGCCCCTGGGGGGAACGAGCAGTACTTC. The chain employs TRBV4-1 and TRBJ2-7; the D gene is possibly TRBD2 (6 bases). Germline CDR1 reads MGHRA; CDR2 reads YSYEKL. The CDR3 consists of 15 residues. V was pared by 0 bases and J by 5 bases, with 14 bases between.

The chain links TRBV10-1 to TRBJ1-1; D may be TRBD1 (6 bases). The CDR3 is made up of 14 amino acids. Deletions cut 3 bases from V and 0 bases from J, with 8 bases between. The germline CDR1 and CDR2 sequences are WNHNN and SYGVQD (reference sequence). The DNA of the CDR3 is TGCGCCAGCAGTGAAACAGGGTTGAACACTGAAGCTTTCTTT. Its translation is CASSETGLNTEAFF.

CDR3 nucleotide sequence: TGTGCCAGCAGCTTGGGCGGGGGTTCCCCGGGCAATGAGCAGTTCTTC. Encoded protein: CASSLGGGSPGNEQFF. The chain carries TRBV5-4 and TRBJ2-1, with 7 bases lining up with TRBD2. With 0 bases clipped from V and 6 bases from J, the junction kept 9 bases outside the gene matches. This CDR3 region has 16 residues. Germline CDR1 and CDR2: SGHNT and YYREEE (reference sequence).

The chain recombines TRBV7-9 with TRBJ2-4; 8 bases map to TRBD1. Germline CDR1 reads SEHNR; CDR2 reads FQNEAQ (reference sequence). The ends lost 1 base at V and 7 bases at J; junction bases unmatched: 3. The CDR3 length is 14 residues. CDR3 amino acids: CASSLDWTGNIQYF. CDR3 DNA sequence: TGTGCCAGCAGCTTAGACTGGACAGGGAACATTCAGTACTTC. The full variable domain, rest sourced from reference TRBV7-9 and TRBJ2-4, is DTGVSQNPRHKITKRGQNVTFRCDPISEHNRLYWYRQTLGQGPEFLTYFQNEAQLEKSRLLSDRFSAERPKGSFSTLEIQRTEQGDSAMYLCASSLDWTGNIQYFGAGTRLSVL.

The chain recombines TRBV2 with TRBJ2-5, with a possible D match to TRBD2 (5 bases). Trimming removed 3 bases at V and 3 bases at J, with 14 bases between. Germline CDR1 SNHLY, CDR2 FYNNEI. The CDR3 has 15 amino acids. CDR3: CASSDPSLGEETQYF. In nucleotides, the CDR3 is TGTGCCAGCAGTGACCCTAGCCTCGGAGAAGAGACCCAGTACTTC.

V gene TRBV10-3 combines with J gene TRBJ1-2; D is undetermined. The CDR3 is 12 amino acids. Germline values: CDR1 ENHRY, CDR2 SYGVKD. Trimming pared 3 bases from V and 3 bases from J, leaving 5 bases between. The CDR3 DNA is TGTGCCATCAGTGAATCTGACTATGGCTACACCTTC. It is translated as CAISESDYGYTF.

The CDR3 sequence is CASSGGQRHEKLFF. The CDR3 DNA reads as TGTGCCAGCTCAGGAGGACAGCGTCATGAAAAACTGTTTTTT. The chain recombines TRBV25-1 with TRBJ1-4; the D gene is possibly TRBD1 (6 bases). The V gene's germline CDR1 is MGHDK and CDR2 SYGVNS. This CDR3 has 14 residues. Trimming removed 8 bases at V and 6 bases at J, with 16 bases between.

The V call is TRBV10-1, the J call TRBJ2-7; TRBD1 matches at 10 bases. The CDR3 length is 12 residues. Germline lookup yields CDR1 WNHNN and CDR2 SYGVQD (reference sequence). The V gene end was trimmed by 8 bases and the J gene end by 6 bases; junction bases not matched to a gene: 4. CDR3 protein: CASGQGGGEQYF. The DNA of the CDR3 is TGCGCCAGCGGACAGGGGGGAGGCGAGCAGTACTTC.

The J gene is TRBJ2-2, the V gene TRBV6-2 or TRBV6-3; 7 nucleotides match TRBD2. The V segment lost 3 bases and the J segment 5 bases; nucleotides outside the gene matches: 6. Germline CDR1 and CDR2: MNHEY and SVGEGT. The length of the CDR3 is 15 residues. Here the CDR3 DNA reads TGTGCCAGCAGTTATGCGCCGGGGGGAACCGGGGAGCTGTTTTTT. Its protein is CASSYAPGGTGELFF.

The sample holds a few counts of this clone. V usage is TRBV2 and J usage is TRBJ1-5; D is undetermined. The germline CDR1 and CDR2 sequences are SNHLY and FYNNEI. This CDR3 region has 13 residues. The V end was cut by 1 base, the J end by 9 bases, with 10 bases between. The CDR3 loop reads CASSEGRGWPQHF. The DNA of the CDR3 is TGTGCCAGCAGTGAAGGCCGGGGTTGGCCCCAGCATTTT.